This entry lists 10 T cell receptor beta chains sequenced from one sample in a study of blood T cells in healthy people across ages. It was with a sample-barcoded 5' primer and a J-beta primer mix that a second PCR of about 6 to 12 cycles was run. TCRdb processed the 5' RACE reads anew with MiXCR; each CDR3 protein has one entry. There are hundreds of thousands of distinct CDR3 sequences in the sample; roughly two fifths occur only once, and 20% to 25% lies in the top ten. Material for sequencing was blood. The receptors were sampled from a woman aged 60-75 years in good health.

In its sample, this clonotype was seen a few times. The chain has TRBV7-9 and TRBJ2-5; D is possibly TRBD2 (6 bases). With 2 bases removed from V and 4 bases from J, the gap between germline ends came to 11 bases. This CDR3 comprises 14 residues. Looked up from germline, CDR1 is SEHNR and CDR2 is FQNEAQ (reference sequence). CDR3 coding DNA: TGTGCCAGCAGCTTATCGGGGGTAACAGAGACCCAGTACTTC. Translated, it gives CASSLSGVTETQYF.

This clonotype was counted many times. The chain joins TRBV3-1 to TRBJ2-7, with unresolved D. The CDR3 length is 12 residues. V lost 0 bases, J lost 3 bases, and 3 bases lay in between. CDR1 and CDR2 from the germline V gene are LGHDT and YNNKEL (reference sequence). Here the CDR3 reads CASSQDRYEQYF. The CDR3 DNA reads as TGTGCCAGCAGCCAAGACCGCTACGAGCAGTACTTC.

The rearrangement joins TRBV11-3 to TRBJ2-3; D is possibly TRBD1 or TRBD2 (5 bases each). Germline CDR1 reads SGHNT; CDR2 reads YENEEA. The CDR3 length is 14 residues. Trimming pared 7 bases from V and 0 bases from J, leaving 11 bases between. The CDR3 DNA follows: TGTGCCAGCAACAACCGGGACAGCACAGATACGCAGTATTTT. It translates to CASNNRDSTDTQYF.

This clonotype was recorded once. At one boundary the junction diverges from the germline segment, which might be a read error. This chain joins TRBV24-1 and TRBJ2-3, with a weak D call TRBD1 (6 bases). CDR1 KGHDR and CDR2 SFDVKD come from the germline V gene. The CDR3 has 18 residues. In DNA form, the CDR3 reads TGTGCCACCAGTGACCCAGCCAGGGCCACAGGTGAGACAGGTACGCAGTATTTT. Its translation is CATSDPARATGETGTQYF.

This clonotype has just a few counts. This chain connects TRBV4-3 to TRBJ2-2, with 7 bases identical to TRBD1. The CDR3 extends over 16 amino acids. CDR1 is LGHNA, CDR2 YSLEER, per germline. Trimming removed 0 bases from V and 6 bases from J; junction bases left unmatched: 7. CDR3 nucleotides: TGCGCCAGCAGCCAAGATAGGCAGGGGGTCGCCGGGGAGCTGTTTTTT. The encoded protein is CASSQDRQGVAGELFF.

The CDR3 DNA follows: TGCAGTGCTTTAGGGGGGGAGGCCAAAAACATTCAGTACTTC. Translated: CSALGGEAKNIQYF. The chain employs TRBV20-1 and TRBJ2-4; perhaps TRBD2 as D (7 bases). CDR3 length: 14 amino acids. The V gene's germline CDR1 is DFQATT and CDR2 SNEGSKA (reference sequence). V was pared by 5 bases and J by 1 base, with 12 bases between.

The genes are TRBV20-1 and TRBJ2-1; 7 positions agree with TRBD2. The CDR3 is 15 residues long. Germline loops: CDR1 DFQATT, CDR2 SNEGSKA (reference sequence). Germline trimming cut 1 base from V and 2 bases from J; bases unmatched to any gene: 5. This chain's CDR3 is CSARAQRDPYNEQFF. CDR3 bases: TGCAGTGCTAGAGCGCAGCGGGACCCCTACAATGAGCAGTTCTTC.

This clonotype was seen a handful of times. The chain is built from TRBV9 and TRBJ1-2; unclear D gene. The CDR3 has 16 amino acids. Germline lookup yields CDR1 SGDLS and CDR2 YYNGEE. V lost 2 bases and J 3 bases, leaving 17 bases between the germline ends. The CDR3 sequence is CASSVAPYGVDYGYTF. CDR3 sequence (DNA): TGTGCCAGCAGCGTCGCTCCCTACGGGGTCGACTATGGCTACACCTTC. Full variable domain (remainder filled in from reference TRBV9 and TRBJ1-2): DSGVTQTPKHLITATGQRVTLRCSPRSGDLSVYWYQQSLDQGLQFLIQYYNGEERAKGNILERFSAQQFPDLHSELNLSSLELGDSALYFCASSVAPYGVDYGYTFGSGTRLTVV.

This clonotype was found many times. The V call is TRBV12-3 or TRBV12-4, the J call TRBJ2-1; TRBD2 aligns across 9 bases. Unmatched junction bases numbered 6, after V lost 6 bases and J lost 3 bases. The CDR3 extends over 15 amino acids. The CDR3 bases are TGTGCCAGCAGCCGGAGCGGGGGGCGCTACAATGAGCAGTTCTTC. Protein product: CASSRSGGRYNEQFF.

V gene TRBV7-6 combines with J gene TRBJ1-5; no reliable D call. Germline V CDR1 and CDR2: SGHVS, FNYEAQ. The germline V and J ends were trimmed by 5 bases and 4 bases, with 9 bases remaining between them. The CDR3 consists of 13 residues. The CDR3 DNA sequence: TGTGCCAGCAGCGGCCAGGAGAATCAGCCCCAGCATTTT. It codes for CASSGQENQPQHF. Supplemented by reference TRBV7-6 and TRBJ1-5, the full variable domain reads GAGVSQSPRYKVTKRGQDVALRCDPISGHVSLYWYRQALGQGPEFLTYFNYEAQQDKSGLPNDRFSAERPEGSISTLTIQRTEQRDSAMYRCASSGQENQPQHFGDGTRLSIL.